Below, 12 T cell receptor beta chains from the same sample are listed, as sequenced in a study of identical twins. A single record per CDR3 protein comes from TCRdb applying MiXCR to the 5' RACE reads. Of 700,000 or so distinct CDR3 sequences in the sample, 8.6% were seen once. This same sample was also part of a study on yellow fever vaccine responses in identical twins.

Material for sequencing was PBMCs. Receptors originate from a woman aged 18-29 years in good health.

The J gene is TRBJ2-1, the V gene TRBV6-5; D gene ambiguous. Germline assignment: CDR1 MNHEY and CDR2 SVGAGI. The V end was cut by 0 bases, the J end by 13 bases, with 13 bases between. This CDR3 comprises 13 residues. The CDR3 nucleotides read TGTGCCAGCAGTTACTCGGTGGCTTTAGAACAGTTCTTC. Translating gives CASSYSVALEQFF.

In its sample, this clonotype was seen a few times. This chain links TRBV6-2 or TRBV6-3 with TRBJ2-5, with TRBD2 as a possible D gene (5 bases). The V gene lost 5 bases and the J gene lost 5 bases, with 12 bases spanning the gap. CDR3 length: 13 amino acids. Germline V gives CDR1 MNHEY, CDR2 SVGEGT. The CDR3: CASSDGELETQYF. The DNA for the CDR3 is TGTGCCAGCAGTGACGGGGAATTGGAGACCCAGTACTTC.

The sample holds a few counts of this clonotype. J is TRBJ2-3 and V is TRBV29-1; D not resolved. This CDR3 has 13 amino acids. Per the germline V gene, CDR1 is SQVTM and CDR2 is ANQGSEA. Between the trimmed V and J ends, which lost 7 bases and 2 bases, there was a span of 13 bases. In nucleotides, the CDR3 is TGCAGCGATGACCCGCGAGTCACAGATACGCAGTATTTT. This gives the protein CSDDPRVTDTQYF.

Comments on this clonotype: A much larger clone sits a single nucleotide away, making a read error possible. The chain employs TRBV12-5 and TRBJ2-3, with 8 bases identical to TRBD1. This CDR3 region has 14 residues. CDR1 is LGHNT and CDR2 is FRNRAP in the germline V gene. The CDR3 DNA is TGTGCTGGTGGTTTGGGACAGGGCACAGATACGCAGTATTTT. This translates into CAGGLGQGTDTQYF.

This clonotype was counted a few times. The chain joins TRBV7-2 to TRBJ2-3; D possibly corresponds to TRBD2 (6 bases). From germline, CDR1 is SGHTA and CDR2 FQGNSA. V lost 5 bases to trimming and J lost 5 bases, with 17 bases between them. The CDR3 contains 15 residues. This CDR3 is CASSLPGVRGDTQYF. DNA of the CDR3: TGTGCCAGCAGCCTTCCGGGGGTGCGGGGAGATACGCAGTATTTT. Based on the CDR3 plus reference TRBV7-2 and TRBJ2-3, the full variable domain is GAGVSQSPSNKVTEKGKDVELRCDPISGHTALYWYRQSLGQGLEFLIYFQGNSAPDKSGLPSDRFSAERTGGSVSTLTIQRTQQEDSAVYLCASSLPGVRGDTQYFGPGTRLTVL.

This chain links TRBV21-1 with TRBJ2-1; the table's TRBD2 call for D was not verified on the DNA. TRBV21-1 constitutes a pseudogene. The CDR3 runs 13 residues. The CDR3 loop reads CASSPTRGYEQFF. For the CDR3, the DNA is TGTGCCAGCAGCCCCACCCGGGGCTATGAGCAGTTCTTC.

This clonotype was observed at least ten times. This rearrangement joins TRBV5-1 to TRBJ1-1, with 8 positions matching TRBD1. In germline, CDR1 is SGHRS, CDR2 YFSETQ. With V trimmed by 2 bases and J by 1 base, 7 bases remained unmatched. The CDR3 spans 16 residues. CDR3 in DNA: TGCGCCAGCAGCTTCTTGTGGACAGGGTCGAACACTGAAGCTTTCTTT. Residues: CASSFLWTGSNTEAFF.

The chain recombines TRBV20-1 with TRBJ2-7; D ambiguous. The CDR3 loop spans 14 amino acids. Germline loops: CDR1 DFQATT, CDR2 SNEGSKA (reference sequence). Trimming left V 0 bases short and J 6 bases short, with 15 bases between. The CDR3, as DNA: TGCAGTGCTAGAGATAGGTCAGGTGGGCGCGAGCAGTACTTC. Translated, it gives CSARDRSGGREQYF.

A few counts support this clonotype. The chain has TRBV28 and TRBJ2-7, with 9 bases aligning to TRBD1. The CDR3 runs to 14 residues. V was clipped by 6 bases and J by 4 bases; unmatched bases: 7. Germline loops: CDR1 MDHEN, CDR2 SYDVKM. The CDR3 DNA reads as TGTGCCAGCAGGGGGACAGGGAGATTTTACGAGCAGTACTTC. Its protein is CASRGTGRFYEQYF. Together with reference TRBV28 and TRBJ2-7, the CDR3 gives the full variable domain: DVKVTQSSRYLVKRTGEKVFLECVQDMDHENMFWYRQDPGLGLRLIYFSYDVKMKEKGDIPEGYSVSREKKERFSLILESASTNQTSMYLCASRGTGRFYEQYFGPGTRLTVT.

The CDR3 DNA reads as TGTGCCATCAGAGGGTGGTCAGAACACTGGGAAAAACTGTTTTTT. It codes for CAIRGWSEHWEKLFF. V gene TRBV10-3 combines with J gene TRBJ1-4; D not certain. The germline gives CDR1 ENHRY, CDR2 SYGVKD. V was trimmed by 6 bases and J by 8 bases, leaving 19 bases between them. The CDR3 is 15 residues long.

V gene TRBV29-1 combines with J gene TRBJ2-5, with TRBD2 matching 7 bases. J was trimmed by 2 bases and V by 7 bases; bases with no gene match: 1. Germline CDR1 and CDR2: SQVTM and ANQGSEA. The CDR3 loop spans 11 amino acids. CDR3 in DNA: TGCAGCGGGGAGGGACAAGAGACCCAGTACTTC. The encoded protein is CSGEGQETQYF.

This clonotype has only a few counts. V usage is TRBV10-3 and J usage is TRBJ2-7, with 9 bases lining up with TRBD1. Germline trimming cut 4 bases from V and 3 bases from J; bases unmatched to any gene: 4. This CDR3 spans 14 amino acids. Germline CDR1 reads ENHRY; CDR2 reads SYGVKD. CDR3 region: CAISAKTGGYEQYF. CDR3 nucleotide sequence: TGTGCCATCAGTGCGAAGACAGGGGGCTACGAGCAGTACTTC.